These T cell receptor beta chains were read from a single sample in a study of blood T cell repertoires in COVID-19. Method: immunoSEQ multiplex PCR; TCRdb's copy keeps in-frame clones and lacks some. Among about 210,000 clones listed, approximately 91% were seen once. The sequencing input was peripheral blood. All receptors derive from a woman between 35 and 50 years old with acute or convalescent COVID-19. CDR3s include the opening cysteine and the closing phenylalanine or tryptophan. Fields, in order: V gene, J gene, clone size, D gene, CDR3 protein, CDR3 DNA. D genes are given only for firm matches. Part of the rows lack a size; the others show once, few, many or a class for expanded clones.

v_call: TRBV6-5
j_call: TRBJ1-5
clone_size: .
d_call: .
cdr3_aa: CASSYSTDQPQHF
cdr3_nt: TGTGCCAGCAGTTACTCTACAGATCAGCCCCAGCATTTT

v_call: TRBV27
j_call: TRBJ2-2
clone_size: .
d_call: .
cdr3_aa: CASSFSQGYFTGELFF
cdr3_nt: TGTGCCAGCAGTTTTTCGCAGGGATACTTCACCGGGGAGCTGTTTTTT

v_call: TRBV9
j_call: TRBJ1-2
clone_size: .
d_call: .
cdr3_aa: CASSGPPGDGYTF
cdr3_nt: TGTGCCAGCAGCGGCCCCCCAGGGGATGGCTACACCTTC

v_call: TRBV30
j_call: TRBJ2-3
clone_size: .
d_call: .
cdr3_aa: CAWSLLISTDTQYF
cdr3_nt: TGTGCCTGGAGCCTTCTAATAAGCACAGATACGCAGTATTTT

v_call: TRBV6-1
j_call: TRBJ1-6
clone_size: .
d_call: TRBD1
cdr3_aa: CASSEAGQGNSPLHF
cdr3_nt: TGTGCCAGCAGTGAAGCGGGACAGGGTAATTCACCCCTCCACTTT

v_call: TRBV4-1
j_call: TRBJ1-4
clone_size: once
d_call: .
cdr3_aa: CASSLRGEKLFF
cdr3_nt: TGCGCCAGCAGCCTTCGTGGCGAAAAACTGTTTTTT

v_call: TRBV2
j_call: TRBJ1-2
clone_size: .
d_call: .
cdr3_aa: CASTGGGSNLYGYTF
cdr3_nt: TGTGCCAGCACGGGGGGTGGGAGTAATCTCTATGGCTACACCTTC

v_call: TRBV9
j_call: TRBJ1-4
clone_size: .
d_call: TRBD1
cdr3_aa: CASSGQGGEKLFF
cdr3_nt: TGTGCCAGCAGCGGACAGGGGGGTGAAAAACTGTTTTTT

v_call: TRBV10-3
j_call: TRBJ1-6
clone_size: .
d_call: .
cdr3_aa: CAISDYPSDNSPLHF
cdr3_nt: TGTGCCATCAGTGATTACCCCTCGGATAATTCACCCCTCCACTTT

v_call: TRBV6-1
j_call: TRBJ2-5
clone_size: .
d_call: .
cdr3_aa: CASSYVETQYF
cdr3_nt: TGTGCCAGCAGTTATGTAGAGACCCAGTACTTC

v_call: TRBV18
j_call: TRBJ1-1
clone_size: .
d_call: TRBD1
cdr3_aa: CASSPSGQGWNTEAFF
cdr3_nt: TGTGCCAGCTCACCGTCGGGACAGGGTTGGAACACTGAAGCTTTCTTT

v_call: TRBV6-1
j_call: TRBJ2-2
clone_size: .
d_call: .
cdr3_aa: CASSEGTSAGRELFF
cdr3_nt: TGTGCCAGCAGTGAAGGGACTTCAGCCGGCCGGGAGCTGTTTTTT

v_call: TRBV7-5
j_call: TRBJ2-5
clone_size: .
d_call: .
cdr3_aa: CARTLERIVKPRKTETQYF
cdr3_nt: TGTGCCAGAACCCTAGAGAGGATAGTTAAGCCTCGGAAGACCGAGACCCAGTACTTC

v_call: TRBV4-2
j_call: TRBJ1-2
clone_size: .
d_call: .
cdr3_aa: CASSQPRDYGYTF
cdr3_nt: TGTGCCAGCAGCCAACCCCGGGACTATGGCTACACCTTC

v_call: TRBV6-5
j_call: TRBJ1-2
clone_size: .
d_call: .
cdr3_aa: CASSYRGGGFYGYTF
cdr3_nt: TGTGCCAGCAGTTACCGAGGGGGGGGCTTCTATGGCTACACCTTC

v_call: TRBV27
j_call: TRBJ2-3
clone_size: .
d_call: TRBD2
cdr3_aa: CASKKLTNRRGTNTDTQYF
cdr3_nt: TGTGCCAGCAAAAAGCTCACAAATCGGCGGGGGACTAACACAGATACGCAGTATTTT

v_call: TRBV19
j_call: TRBJ2-1
clone_size: .
d_call: .
cdr3_aa: CASSIRDSSKFF
cdr3_nt: TGTGCCAGTAGTATACGGGACTCCTCCAAGTTCTTC

v_call: TRBV27
j_call: TRBJ1-3
clone_size: .
d_call: .
cdr3_aa: CASSRLSDSGNTIYF
cdr3_nt: TGTGCCAGCAGCAGACTTTCGGACTCTGGAAACACCATATATTTT

v_call: TRBV5-5
j_call: TRBJ2-2
clone_size: .
d_call: .
cdr3_aa: CASSPYPTSSGELFF
cdr3_nt: TGTGCCAGCAGTCCTTACCCCACTAGCTCCGGGGAGCTGTTTTTT

v_call: TRBV12-3/TRBV12-4
j_call: TRBJ1-2
clone_size: .
d_call: .
cdr3_aa: CASSLGQNYGYTF
cdr3_nt: TGTGCCAGCAGTTTAGGGCAGAACTATGGCTACACCTTC

v_call: TRBV2
j_call: TRBJ2-2
clone_size: .
d_call: TRBD2
cdr3_aa: CASSRLAGASNTGELFF
cdr3_nt: TGTGCCAGCAGTCGACTAGCGGGGGCCTCGAACACCGGGGAGCTGTTTTTT

v_call: TRBV5-1
j_call: TRBJ1-1
clone_size: .
d_call: TRBD1
cdr3_aa: CASTVNTGDTEAFF
cdr3_nt: TGCGCCAGCACCGTGAACACAGGGGACACTGAAGCTTTCTTT

v_call: TRBV7-3
j_call: TRBJ2-1
clone_size: .
d_call: .
cdr3_aa: CASSLRGRTDPTAYNEQFF
cdr3_nt: TGTGCCAGCAGCTTAAGGGGGCGGACAGACCCAACTGCTTACAATGAGCAGTTCTTC

v_call: TRBV19
j_call: TRBJ1-6
clone_size: .
d_call: .
cdr3_aa: CASSISEGGNSPLHF
cdr3_nt: TGTGCCAGTAGTATTAGTGAAGGGGGAAATTCACCCCTCCACTTT

v_call: TRBV6-6
j_call: TRBJ1-5
clone_size: .
d_call: TRBD1
cdr3_aa: CASRNLDRVAQPQHF
cdr3_nt: TGTGCCAGCAGGAACTTGGACAGGGTTGCTCAGCCCCAGCATTTT

v_call: TRBV18
j_call: TRBJ1-1
clone_size: .
d_call: .
cdr3_aa: CASSPQAGASTEAFF
cdr3_nt: TGTGCCAGCTCACCTCAGGCGGGGGCGAGTACTGAAGCTTTCTTT

v_call: TRBV4-1
j_call: TRBJ1-4
clone_size: .
d_call: .
cdr3_aa: CASSQHGGEKLFF
cdr3_nt: TGCGCCAGCAGCCAACATGGGGGGGAAAAACTGTTTTTT

v_call: TRBV5-1
j_call: TRBJ2-2
clone_size: once
d_call: TRBD2
cdr3_aa: CASSLMLAGNTGELFF
cdr3_nt: TGCGCCAGCAGCTTGATGCTAGCGGGGAACACCGGGGAGCTGTTTTTT

v_call: TRBV11-2
j_call: TRBJ2-5
clone_size: .
d_call: TRBD1
cdr3_aa: CASSFGSGQVGETQYF
cdr3_nt: TGTGCCAGCAGCTTTGGGTCGGGACAGGTGGGAGAGACCCAGTACTTC

v_call: TRBV6-5
j_call: TRBJ1-1
clone_size: .
d_call: .
cdr3_aa: CASSLLDTQNTEAFF
cdr3_nt: TGTGCCAGCAGTCTCTTGGACACCCAGAACACTGAAGCTTTCTTT

v_call: TRBV6-5
j_call: TRBJ1-2
clone_size: .
d_call: .
cdr3_aa: CASSPGGDYGYTF
cdr3_nt: TGTGCCAGCAGCCCCGGGGGAGACTATGGCTACACCTTC

v_call: TRBV30
j_call: TRBJ2-3
clone_size: .
d_call: .
cdr3_aa: CAWSRGNTQYF
cdr3_nt: TGTGCCTGGAGTAGGGGAAATACGCAGTATTTT

v_call: TRBV6-6
j_call: TRBJ2-5
clone_size: .
d_call: .
cdr3_aa: CASSYNYQGQETQYF
cdr3_nt: TGTGCCAGCAGTTATAACTACCAGGGGCAAGAGACCCAGTACTTC

v_call: TRBV18
j_call: TRBJ2-5
clone_size: .
d_call: .
cdr3_aa: CASSFGGGRETQYF
cdr3_nt: TGTGCCAGCTCTTTTGGAGGGGGCAGAGAGACCCAGTACTTC

v_call: TRBV4-2
j_call: TRBJ1-2
clone_size: once
d_call: .
cdr3_aa: CASSVIIQGYYGYTF
cdr3_nt: TGTGCCAGCAGCGTGATAATACAGGGATACTATGGCTACACCTTC

v_call: TRBV10-3
j_call: TRBJ2-3
clone_size: .
d_call: .
cdr3_aa: CAISESQDRRDTQYF
cdr3_nt: TGTGCCATCAGTGAGTCTCAGGACAGAAGGGATACGCAGTATTTT

v_call: TRBV21-1
j_call: TRBJ2-1
clone_size: .
d_call: .
cdr3_aa: CASSPPGQNTYNEQFF
cdr3_nt: TGTGCCAGCAGCCCGCCGGGACAGAACACCTACAATGAGCAGTTCTTC

v_call: TRBV3-1/TRBV3-2
j_call: TRBJ1-4
clone_size: .
d_call: .
cdr3_aa: CASSQVGGNEKLFF
cdr3_nt: TGTGCCAGCAGCCAAGTCGGAGGTAATGAAAAACTGTTTTTT

v_call: TRBV13
j_call: TRBJ2-5
clone_size: .
d_call: TRBD1
cdr3_aa: CASSLRQGRETQYF
cdr3_nt: TGTGCCAGCAGCCTCCGACAGGGACGAGAGACCCAGTACTTC

v_call: TRBV2
j_call: TRBJ1-2
clone_size: .
d_call: TRBD1
cdr3_aa: CASEGQSIVEYGYTF
cdr3_nt: TGTGCCAGCGAGGGACAGAGCATAGTAGAGTATGGCTACACCTTC

v_call: TRBV7-9
j_call: TRBJ2-3
clone_size: .
d_call: TRBD2
cdr3_aa: CASSFSGGPTDTQYF
cdr3_nt: TGTGCCAGCAGCTTTAGCGGGGGACCCACAGATACGCAGTATTTT

v_call: TRBV19
j_call: TRBJ1-2
clone_size: .
d_call: TRBD1
cdr3_aa: CASSPSGQGAYGYTF
cdr3_nt: TGTGCCAGTAGTCCCTCTGGACAGGGGGCATATGGCTACACCTTC

v_call: TRBV5-1
j_call: TRBJ1-2
clone_size: .
d_call: .
cdr3_aa: CASSLAPARGSYGYTF
cdr3_nt: TGCGCCAGCAGCTTGGCCCCGGCCAGGGGTTCCTATGGCTACACCTTC

v_call: TRBV2
j_call: TRBJ2-4
clone_size: once
d_call: TRBD1
cdr3_aa: CASSPGQLNIQYF
cdr3_nt: TGTGCCAGCAGCCCGGGACAGCTAAACATTCAGTACTTC